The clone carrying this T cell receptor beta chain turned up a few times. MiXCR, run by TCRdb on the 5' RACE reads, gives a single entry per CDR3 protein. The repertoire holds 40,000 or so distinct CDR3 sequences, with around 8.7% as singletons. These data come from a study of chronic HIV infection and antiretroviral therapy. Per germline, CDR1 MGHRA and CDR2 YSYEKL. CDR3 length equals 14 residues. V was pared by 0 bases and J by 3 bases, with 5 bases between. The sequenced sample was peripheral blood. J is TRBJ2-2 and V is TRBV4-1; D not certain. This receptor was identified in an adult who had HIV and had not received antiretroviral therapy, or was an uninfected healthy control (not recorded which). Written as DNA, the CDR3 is TGCGCCAGCAGCCAAGAGTTCCACACCGGGGAGCTGTTTTTT. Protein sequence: CASSQEFHTGELFF.